A single sample is the source of the 15 T cell receptor beta chains below, sequenced in a study of T cells in localized non-small cell lung cancer (dated by TCRdb to 2020 to 2021). The library was prepared using the immunoSEQ multiplex PCR assay. TCRdb provides this immuneACCESS table in a form limited to in-frame rearrangements. Some clones are lacking; in checked studies, under half of them reflect an unresolved V gene, and why the rest are absent is not known. The sample table lists roughly 21,000 clones, about 88% of them with a count of one. Together, the top ten hold around 2.4% of the sample. This specimen was peripheral blood, taken before any cancer treatment. The receptor set was obtained from a man aged 35 to 69 with stage I lung adenocarcinoma.

The rearrangement links TRBV27 to TRBJ1-2, with a weak D call TRBD1 (6 bases). Looked up from germline, CDR1 is MNHEY and CDR2 is SMNVEV (reference sequence). This CDR3 is built from 14 residues. Trimming removed 3 bases from V and 2 bases from J, with 10 bases in between. CDR3 sequence: CASSFLTGNYGYTF. CDR3 sequence (DNA): TGTGCCAGCAGTTTCCTCACAGGGAACTATGGCTACACCTTC.

V gene TRBV19 combines with J gene TRBJ2-3; D remains ambiguous. The germline gives CDR1 LNHDA, CDR2 SQIVND (reference sequence). V dropped 6 bases and J dropped 1 base, with 11 bases sitting between them. The CDR3 runs to 14 residues. The CDR3 protein is CASSTDAGTDTQYF. The CDR3 DNA sequence: TGTGCCAGTAGCACTGACGCGGGCACAGATACGCAGTATTTT.

About this clone: The same CDR3 arises from other DNA sequences in this sample as well. This chain uses TRBV25-1 with TRBJ2-7; D is possibly TRBD1 (8 bases). Germline V lookup: CDR1 MGHDK, CDR2 SYGVNS. V was trimmed by 5 bases and J by 6 bases, leaving 17 bases between them. The CDR3 is 14 amino acids. The CDR3 protein is CASSLQGGAREQYF. The CDR3 coding sequence is TGTGCCAGCAGTTTACAGGGGGGGGCGCGCGAGCAGTACTTC.

This chain uses TRBV2 with TRBJ1-2, with a weak D call TRBD1 (5 bases). Per germline, CDR1 SNHLY and CDR2 FYNNEI. The germline V and J ends were trimmed by 8 bases and 2 bases, with 12 bases remaining between them. The CDR3 is 13 residues long. The CDR3, as DNA: TGTGCCAGCGCTACGGAGGGGAACTATGGCTACACCTTC. Translation gives CASATEGNYGYTF.

This clone was recorded a few times. The chain uses TRBV28 and TRBJ2-1, with D perhaps TRBD1 or TRBD2 (6 bases each). The CDR3 runs to 14 residues. CDR1 and CDR2 from the germline V gene are MDHEN and SYDVKM. Trimming pared 3 bases from V and 10 bases from J, leaving 16 bases between. CDR3 nucleotides: TGTGCCAGCAGTTTTGTATCGGGGGCTGAGGAGCAGTTCTTC. Translated: CASSFVSGAEEQFF.

The V gene is TRBV5-1, the J gene TRBJ1-2, with 8 nucleotides matching TRBD1. The germline CDR1 and CDR2 sequences are SGHRS and YFSETQ. V was clipped by 0 bases and J by 4 bases; unmatched bases: 2. This CDR3 comprises 14 residues. CDR3 sequence (DNA): TGCGCCAGCAGCTTGGCAGGGGGCGTCTATGGCTACACCTTC. It is translated as CASSLAGGVYGYTF.

A few counts support this clone. The chain couples TRBV2 to TRBJ2-1; 7 bases are a match to TRBD2. The trim removed 8 bases at V and 9 bases at J, leaving 1 base unmatched. CDR3 size: 10 residues. Germline V gene lookup returns CDR1 SNHLY and CDR2 FYNNEI. The CDR3: CASGGGEQFF. CDR3 bases: TGTGCCAGCGGGGGGGGTGAGCAGTTCTTC.

J is TRBJ2-1 and V is TRBV5-6; TRBD1 or TRBD2 may be the D gene (5 bases each). V lost 0 bases, J lost 2 bases, and 12 bases lay in between. Germline V gene sequence: CDR1 SGHDT, CDR2 YYEEEE. This CDR3 has 16 amino acids. This chain's CDR3 is CASSLVGVGAYNEQFF. The CDR3 nucleotides read TGTGCCAGCAGCTTGGTGGGGGTAGGCGCCTACAATGAGCAGTTCTTC.

The rearrangement links TRBV19 to TRBJ2-5, with D possibly TRBD2 on 5 matching bases. This CDR3 comprises 15 residues. Germline lookup yields CDR1 LNHDA and CDR2 SQIVND (reference sequence). Trimming took 3 bases from V and 3 from J, leaving 14 bases between them. DNA for the CDR3: TGTGCCAGTAGTATTACGGCGACGAGGGAAGAGACCCAGTACTTC. As protein: CASSITATREETQYF.

V is TRBV6-1 and J is TRBJ2-3; a possible D gene is TRBD2 (7 bases). Per the germline V gene, CDR1 is MNHNS and CDR2 is SASEGT. The CDR3 is 17 residues long. Trimming pared 1 base from V and 6 bases from J, leaving 20 bases between. The CDR3 sequence: CASSEVRGGVLMDTQYF. CDR3 DNA: TGTGCCAGCAGTGAAGTAAGGGGGGGAGTTTTGATGGATACGCAGTATTTT.

This chain links TRBV9 with TRBJ2-5; 11 bases are a match to TRBD2. Looked up from germline, CDR1 is SGDLS and CDR2 is YYNGEE. The CDR3 has 18 residues. J was trimmed by 3 bases and V by 0 bases; bases with no gene match: 10. The CDR3: CASSVGLAGGSTKETQYF. CDR3 nucleotide sequence: TGTGCCAGCAGCGTAGGCCTAGCGGGAGGATCAACCAAAGAGACCCAGTACTTC.

There are a few counts of this clone. Here the CDR3 DNA reads TGTGCCAGTAACCCCCGGGACGACTATGGCTACACCTTC. Amino acids: CASNPRDDYGYTF. The chain uses TRBV19 and TRBJ1-2; possible D gene TRBD1, 5 bases. V was pared by 7 bases and J by 3 bases, with 12 bases between. Per the germline V gene, CDR1 is LNHDA and CDR2 is SQIVND (reference sequence). There are 13 residues in the CDR3.

The chain employs TRBV28 and TRBJ2-7; 11 bases are a match to TRBD2. This CDR3 has 14 residues. J gave up 5 bases and V 5 bases, and 5 bases lay outside the gene matches. CDR1 and CDR2 from the germline V gene are MDHEN and SYDVKM. CDR3 sequence reads: CASSVTSGGHEQYF. The CDR3, as DNA: TGTGCCAGCAGTGTTACTAGCGGGGGACACGAGCAGTACTTC.

V usage is TRBV27 and J usage is TRBJ1-2; TRBD1 matches 9 bases. Germline loops: CDR1 MNHEY, CDR2 SMNVEV (reference sequence). CDR3 length: 14 residues. The junction had 7 bases not matched to a gene; V was cut back by 4 bases and J by 7 bases. CDR3 in amino acids: CASSWNRGRGGYTF. The DNA of the CDR3 is TGTGCCAGCAGTTGGAACAGGGGGCGCGGTGGCTACACCTTC.

The V call is TRBV19, the J call TRBJ2-3; D not resolved. Trimming took 2 bases from V and 1 from J, leaving 7 bases between them. Germline V gene data show CDR1 as LNHDA and CDR2 as SQIVND (reference sequence). This CDR3 has 14 amino acids. The CDR3 region is CASSIKPGTDTQYF. The CDR3 DNA sequence: TGTGCCAGTAGTATAAAACCAGGCACAGATACGCAGTATTTT.